One sample yielded the 21 T cell receptor beta chains listed below, sequenced in a study of Ad26.COV2.S vaccination and SARS-CoV-2 variants. Sequenced by immunoSEQ multiplex PCR; TCRdb stores in-frame clones only, minus some. The data show 450,000 to 550,000 clones, nearly 90% seen once. Described treatment: about 20 received Ad26.COV2.S at low or high dose, single or two shots; 5 received placebo; per-sample allocation not given. Sampling occurred on day 63 after the first vaccine or placebo injection. Sequencing used peripheral blood, obtained in a trial of Ad26.COV2.S vaccine versus placebo. The receptors shown here come from a person aged 18-65 years who received the Ad26.COV2.S COVID-19 vaccine or a placebo.

On this clone itself: Other DNA variants within this sample encode the same CDR3. The chain joins TRBV14 to TRBJ1-2, with D maybe TRBD1 (5 bases). V gave up 1 base and J gave up 4 bases, with 7 bases separating them. Per germline, CDR1 SGHDN and CDR2 FVKESK. CDR3 size: 13 residues. The CDR3 bases are TGTGCCAGCAGCCAAGGCAGGGCCTATGGCTACACCTTC. Its protein product is CASSQGRAYGYTF.

J is TRBJ2-3 and V is TRBV9; 10 nucleotides line up with TRBD2. Germline assignment: CDR1 SGDLS and CDR2 YYNGEE. J gave up 0 bases and V 3 bases, and 4 bases lay outside the gene matches. The CDR3 sequence is 16 residues long. The CDR3 nucleotides read TGTGCCAGCAGCGGTAGCGGGGGGATCAGCACAGATACGCAGTATTTT. Translated: CASSGSGGISTDTQYF.

In nucleotides, the CDR3 is TGTGCCAGCAGTTTAGGGGATGAGCAGTACTTC. It specifies CASSLGDEQYF. This chain joins TRBV27 and TRBJ2-7; D is ambiguous. V was cut by 2 bases and J by 7 bases, with 6 bases left in between. The germline CDR1 and CDR2 sequences are MNHEY and SMNVEV (reference sequence). The CDR3 runs to 11 residues.

The J gene is TRBJ2-3, the V gene TRBV7-2; TRBD2 matches 9 bases. The V gene's germline CDR1 is SGHTA and CDR2 FQGNSA. The length of the CDR3 is 16 residues. The junction had 9 bases not matched to a gene; V was cut back by 4 bases and J by 4 bases. The CDR3 sequence: CASSSRRGGLSDTQYF. CDR3 sequence (DNA): TGTGCCAGCAGCTCCAGGCGGGGGGGGCTCTCAGATACGCAGTATTTT.

The V gene is TRBV13, the J gene TRBJ2-2; 10 bases are shared with TRBD2. Trimming at V came to 1 base and at J to 0 bases, leaving 8 bases not matched to a gene. Per germline, CDR1 PRHDT and CDR2 FYEKMQ (reference sequence). CDR3 size: 19 residues. The CDR3 protein is CASSLVLAGSNTNTGELFF. As DNA, the CDR3 is TGTGCCAGCAGCTTAGTACTAGCGGGATCGAATACGAACACCGGGGAGCTGTTTTTT. The complete variable domain, with remaining parts taken from reference TRBV13 and TRBJ2-2, reads AAGVIQSPRHLIKEKRETATLKCYPIPRHDTVYWYQQGPGQDPQFLISFYEKMQSDKGSIPDRFSAQQFSDYHSELNMSSLELGDSALYFCASSLVLAGSNTNTGELFFGEGSRLTVL.

The rearrangement joins TRBV6-2 or TRBV6-3 to TRBJ2-3; D tentatively fits TRBD1 or TRBD2 (5 bases each). Trimming shortened V by 6 bases and J by 1 base, and 14 bases separated the two germline ends. The germline V gene encodes CDR1 MNHEY and CDR2 SVGEGT. This CDR3 is built from 15 residues. The CDR3 region is CASSPPGPRTDTQYF. CDR3 in DNA: TGTGCCAGCAGCCCCCCGGGACCACGCACAGATACGCAGTATTTT.

The chain joins TRBV4-1 to TRBJ2-5, with a weak D call TRBD2 (5 bases). Looked up from germline, CDR1 is MGHRA and CDR2 is YSYEKL. The CDR3 consists of 15 residues. Trimming took 0 bases from V and 4 from J, leaving 12 bases between them. The CDR3 nucleotides read TGCGCCAGCAGCCAAGAAGGCGGGCCGATAGAGACCCAGTACTTC. Its translation is CASSQEGGPIETQYF.

The chain carries TRBV5-4 and TRBJ2-4; 9 bases agree with TRBD1. Per germline, CDR1 SGHNT and CDR2 YYREEE (reference sequence). The V gene end was trimmed by 0 bases and the J gene end by 0 bases; junction bases not matched to a gene: 1. There are 16 residues in the CDR3. The CDR3 DNA reads TGTGCCAGCAGCTTGGTGGGACAGGGAGCCAAAAACATTCAGTACTTC. Translation gives CASSLVGQGAKNIQYF.

The chain uses TRBV7-8 and TRBJ2-3, with a possible D match to TRBD1 (5 bases). This CDR3 has 17 residues. Per the germline V gene, CDR1 is SGHVS and CDR2 is FQNEAQ. The V gene lost 0 bases and the J gene lost 4 bases, with 17 bases spanning the gap. The CDR3 loop is CASSLARQHNGADTQYF. The CDR3 nucleotides are TGTGCCAGCAGCTTAGCCAGACAGCACAATGGGGCAGATACGCAGTATTTT. Full variable domain (outside the CDR3, taken from reference TRBV7-8 and TRBJ2-3): GAGVSQSPRYKVAKRGQDVALRCDPISGHVSLFWYQQALGQGPEFLTYFQNEAQLDKSGLPSDRFFAERPEGSVSTLKIQRTQQEDSAVYLCASSLARQHNGADTQYFGPGTRLTVL.

The chain recombines TRBV27 with TRBJ2-2; D is possibly TRBD2 (6 bases). V lost 8 bases and J lost 3, with 13 bases in between. Germline lookup yields CDR1 MNHEY and CDR2 SMNVEV (reference sequence). The length of the CDR3 is 14 residues. CDR3 protein: CASQGGIDTGELFF. DNA of the CDR3: TGTGCCAGCCAAGGAGGGATAGACACCGGGGAGCTGTTTTTT.

The chain employs TRBV6-1 and TRBJ2-5; 7 bases agree with TRBD1. Losses at the gene ends were 2 bases for V and 4 bases for J; bases not matched to a gene: 1. The CDR3 is 13 residues long. Looked up from germline, CDR1 is MNHNS and CDR2 is SASEGT. The chain's CDR3 is CASSEYRGETQYF. The CDR3 DNA follows: TGTGCCAGCAGTGAATACAGGGGAGAGACCCAGTACTTC.

The chain employs TRBV27 and TRBJ1-1; no firm D call. V was pared by 3 bases and J by 5 bases, with 22 bases between. The CDR3 consists of 17 residues. Germline CDR1 and CDR2: MNHEY and SMNVEV (reference sequence). The CDR3 sequence is CASSLVGKNLRDTEAFF. DNA of the CDR3: TGTGCCAGCAGTTTGGTGGGGAAAAACCTGCGGGATACTGAAGCTTTCTTT.

The chain is built from TRBV7-2 and TRBJ2-1; D is uncertain. V lost 5 bases, J lost 7 bases, and 9 bases lay in between. CDR1 and CDR2 (germline): SGHTA, FQGNSA. The CDR3 totals 12 residues. The CDR3 region has the DNA TGTGCCAGCAGCCTCCCCCTGAATGAGCAGTTCTTC. Protein sequence: CASSLPLNEQFF.

This chain connects TRBV14 to TRBJ2-1; no firm D call. The CDR3 sequence is 16 residues long. The V end lost 4 bases, the J end lost 14 bases, and 27 bases lay between the germline ends. The germline CDR1 and CDR2 sequences are SGHDN and FVKESK. CDR3 region: CASSLGAGSPTMAKFF. The CDR3 DNA follows: TGTGCCAGCAGCCTGGGCGCAGGTAGCCCTACAATGGCCAAGTTCTTC.

This clone was counted a few times. The chain carries TRBV5-8 and TRBJ1-3; 7 positions agree with TRBD1. This CDR3 region has 14 residues. V shed 5 bases, J shed 9 bases, and the junction held 11 bases outside the gene matches. CDR1 and CDR2 (germline): SGHTS, YDEGEE. CDR3 sequence (DNA): TGTGCCAGCAGTCGGGACAGCCTTGGGCTCACCATATATTTT. This encodes CASSRDSLGLTIYF.

The V call is TRBV3-1 (or the pseudogene TRBV3-2), the J call TRBJ1-1, with D possibly TRBD1 on 5 matching bases. V was clipped by 4 bases and J by 8 bases, with 8 bases between them. Germline CDR1 is LGHDT and CDR2 is YNNKEL (reference sequence). This CDR3 has 11 amino acids. The CDR3 spells CASSRGSEAFF. As DNA, the CDR3 is TGTGCCAGCAGCCGGGGGTCCGAAGCTTTCTTT.

The rearrangement links TRBV19 to TRBJ2-7; either TRBD1 or TRBD2 may fit D (5 bases each). Per germline, CDR1 LNHDA and CDR2 SQIVND (reference sequence). CDR3 length: 14 residues. Trimming took 8 bases from V and 4 from J, leaving 18 bases between them. In DNA, the CDR3 is TGTGCCAGTTCCCCCAGAGGGGCTGGGTACGAGCAGTACTTC. It translates to CASSPRGAGYEQYF.

This clone was detected only once. The chain carries TRBV5-4 and TRBJ2-1, with 7 bases that match TRBD2. The CDR3 has 15 amino acids. The J segment lost 5 bases and the V segment lost 6 bases, leaving 11 bases of the junction unmatched. Per the germline V gene, CDR1 is SGHNT and CDR2 is YYREEE (reference sequence). CDR3 sequence: CASTPPWGGNNEQFF. CDR3 nucleotide sequence: TGTGCCAGCACCCCCCCGTGGGGAGGGAACAATGAGCAGTTCTTC.

This chain uses TRBV4-3 with TRBJ2-3, with D unresolved. The V end lost 3 bases, the J end lost 0 bases, and 13 bases lay between the germline ends. CDR1 is LGHNA and CDR2 is YSLEER in the germline V gene. The CDR3 is made up of 16 amino acids. The CDR3 bases are TGCGCCAGCAGCCACGGTGGCAGTCCTAGCACAGATACGCAGTATTTT. Translation gives CASSHGGSPSTDTQYF.

This clone was counted once. The V call is TRBV5-1, the J call TRBJ2-2; 8 bases are a match to TRBD2. The CDR3 loop spans 15 amino acids. Germline CDR1 reads SGHRS; CDR2 reads YFSETQ. V dropped 1 base and J dropped 4; count of bases not matched to a gene: 3. The CDR3 DNA is TGCGCCAGCAGCTTGCGTGCGGGAGGCACCGGGGAGCTGTTTTTT. It encodes CASSLRAGGTGELFF.

The chain has TRBV23-1 and TRBJ2-3; 8 nucleotides match TRBD2. Being an ORF, TRBV23-1 has a function that is uncertain. The CDR3 consists of 17 residues. Unmatched junction bases numbered 12, after V lost 2 bases and J lost 5 bases. The CDR3 protein is CASSQPPHRAGGDTQYF. The CDR3 DNA is TGCGCCAGCAGTCAACCTCCCCACAGGGCGGGAGGAGATACGCAGTATTTT.